The sequence of this T cell receptor beta chain was determined in a study of control samples from healthy donors and cancer patients. Germline V gene lookup returns CDR1 SGHVS and CDR2 FQNEAQ. J gave up 0 bases and V 10 bases, and 6 bases lay outside the gene matches. The CDR3 has 13 amino acids. TCRdb keeps only in-frame clones here, not all; method: immunoSEQ multiplex PCR. The sample holds fewer than 90,000 clones, about 90% seen once. In its sample, this clone was seen a few times. The chain carries TRBV7-8 and TRBJ2-7; 7 nucleotides line up with TRBD2. What was sequenced was PBMCs. This sequence originates from a woman in her sixties with head and neck cancer. DNA of the CDR3: TGTGCCATCGGAGCGGGGCCCTCCTACGAGCAGTACTTC. This encodes CAIGAGPSYEQYF.